A single sample gave rise to the 4 T cell receptor beta chains below, sequenced in a study of early T cells in non-severe SARS-CoV-2 infection. One entry per CDR3 protein results from TCRdb running MiXCR on the 5' RACE reads. In the table there are tens of thousands of distinct CDR3 sequences, about 2.9% of which are singletons. Sequencing was performed on whole blood. The origin of the receptors is an adult who was a healthcare worker with PCR-confirmed SARS-CoV-2 infection or an uninfected control (not recorded which).

This clonotype appeared many times. V usage is TRBV20-1 and J usage is TRBJ2-1, with 9 bases identical to TRBD2. The CDR3 runs to 17 residues. Germline CDR1 and CDR2: DFQATT and SNEGSKA (reference sequence). Unmatched junction bases numbered 14, after V lost 0 bases and J lost 8 bases. CDR3 in amino acids: CSARDPMGGLAKDEQFF. DNA of the CDR3: TGCAGTGCTAGAGATCCAATGGGTGGACTAGCGAAGGATGAGCAGTTCTTC.

This clonotype came up many times. The chain recombines TRBV12-3 or TRBV12-4 with TRBJ1-2, with a tentative D call TRBD1 (5 bases). The CDR3 contains 15 residues. V shed 1 base and J shed 3 bases, with 12 bases lying between them. The CDR3 loop reads CASSLVGGLHYGYTF. The CDR3 region has the DNA TGTGCCAGCAGTTTAGTGGGGGGATTGCACTATGGCTACACCTTC.

The sample holds a few counts of this clonotype. The chain links TRBV7-3 to TRBJ2-3, with D perhaps matching TRBD1 or TRBD2 (5 bases each). Trimming removed 3 bases from V and 2 bases from J, with 9 bases in between. Looked up from germline, CDR1 is SGHTA and CDR2 is FQGTGA. The CDR3 is made up of 14 amino acids. CDR3 nucleotide sequence: TGTGCCAGCAGCTTTAGAGGGGACACAGATACGCAGTATTTT. This encodes CASSFRGDTDTQYF.

This chain connects TRBV28 to TRBJ1-2, with 7 bases aligning to TRBD1. V shed 5 bases and J 4 bases; nucleotides not matched to a gene: 4. CDR1 is MDHEN, CDR2 SYDVKM, per germline. The CDR3 loop spans 13 amino acids. The CDR3 spells CASSVGTAYGYTF. The CDR3 DNA follows: TGTGCCAGCAGTGTAGGGACAGCCTATGGCTACACCTTC.